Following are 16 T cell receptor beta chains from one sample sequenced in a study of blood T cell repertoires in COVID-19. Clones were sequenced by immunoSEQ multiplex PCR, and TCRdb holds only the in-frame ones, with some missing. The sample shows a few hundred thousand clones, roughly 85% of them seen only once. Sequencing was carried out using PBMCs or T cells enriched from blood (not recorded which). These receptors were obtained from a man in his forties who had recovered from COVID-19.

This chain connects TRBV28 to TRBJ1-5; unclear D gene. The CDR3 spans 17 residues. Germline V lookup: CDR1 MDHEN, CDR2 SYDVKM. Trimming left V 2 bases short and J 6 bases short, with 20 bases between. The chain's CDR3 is CASSLEVLVVGGQPQHF. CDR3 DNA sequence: TGTGCCAGCAGTTTAGAGGTTTTAGTCGTGGGAGGTCAGCCCCAGCATTTT. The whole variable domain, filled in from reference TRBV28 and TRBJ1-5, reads DVKVTQSSRYLVKRTGEKVFLECVQDMDHENMFWYRQDPGLGLRLIYFSYDVKMKEKGDIPEGYSVSREKKERFSLILESASTNQTSMYLCASSLEVLVVGGQPQHFGDGTRLSIL.

The CDR3 sequence: CATSDPAQGYGYTF. The DNA of the CDR3 is TGTGCCACCAGTGATCCCGCCCAGGGCTATGGCTACACCTTC. V and J are TRBV24-1 and TRBJ1-2, with D maybe TRBD1 (5 bases). The V gene lost 3 bases and the J gene lost 4 bases, with 11 bases spanning the gap. In germline, CDR1 is KGHDR, CDR2 SFDVKD. The CDR3 extends over 14 amino acids.

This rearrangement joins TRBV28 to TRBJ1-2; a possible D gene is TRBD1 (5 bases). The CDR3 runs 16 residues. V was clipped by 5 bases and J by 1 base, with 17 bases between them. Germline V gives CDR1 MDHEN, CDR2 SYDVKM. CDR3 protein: CASSGAAIIFNYGYTF. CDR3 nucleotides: TGTGCCAGCAGTGGGGCAGCGATCATCTTTAACTATGGCTACACCTTC.

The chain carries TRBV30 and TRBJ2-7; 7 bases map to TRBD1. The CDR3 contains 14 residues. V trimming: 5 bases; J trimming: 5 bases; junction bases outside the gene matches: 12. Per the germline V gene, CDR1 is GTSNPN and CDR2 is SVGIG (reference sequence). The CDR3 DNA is TGTGCCTGGGCACAGGGGACGAGGTACAACGAGCAGTACTTC. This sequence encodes CAWAQGTRYNEQYF.

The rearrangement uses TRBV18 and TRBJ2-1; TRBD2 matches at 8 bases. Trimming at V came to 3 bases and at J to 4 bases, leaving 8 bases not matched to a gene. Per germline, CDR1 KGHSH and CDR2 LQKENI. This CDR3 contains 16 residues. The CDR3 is CASSPRASGQYNEQFF. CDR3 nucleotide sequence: TGTGCCAGCTCACCGCGAGCTAGCGGGCAGTACAATGAGCAGTTCTTC.

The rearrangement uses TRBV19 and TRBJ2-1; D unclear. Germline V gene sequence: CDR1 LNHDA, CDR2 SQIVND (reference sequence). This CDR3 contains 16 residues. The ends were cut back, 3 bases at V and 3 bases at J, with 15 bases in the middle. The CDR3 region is CASSINLPVYYNEQFF. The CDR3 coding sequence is TGTGCCAGTAGTATTAACCTCCCCGTCTACTACAATGAGCAGTTCTTC.

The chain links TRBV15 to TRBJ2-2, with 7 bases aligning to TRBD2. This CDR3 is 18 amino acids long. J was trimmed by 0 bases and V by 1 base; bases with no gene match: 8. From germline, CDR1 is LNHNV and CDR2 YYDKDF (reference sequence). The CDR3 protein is CATSRALFGTTNTGELFF. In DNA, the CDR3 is TGTGCCACCAGCAGAGCCCTCTTCGGGACTACGAACACCGGGGAGCTGTTTTTT.

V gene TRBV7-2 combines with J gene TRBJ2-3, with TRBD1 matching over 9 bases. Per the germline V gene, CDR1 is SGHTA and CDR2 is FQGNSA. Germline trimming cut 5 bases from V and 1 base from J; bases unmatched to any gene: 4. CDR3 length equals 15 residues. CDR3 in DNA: TGTGCCAGCAGCCCCGGGACAGGGCGCACAGATACGCAGTATTTT. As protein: CASSPGTGRTDTQYF.

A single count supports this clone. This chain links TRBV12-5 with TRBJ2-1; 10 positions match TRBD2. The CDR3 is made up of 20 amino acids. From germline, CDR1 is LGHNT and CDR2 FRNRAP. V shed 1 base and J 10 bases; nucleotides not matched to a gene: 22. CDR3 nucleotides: TGTGCTAGTGGTTTGGACCTCCGTGGACTAGCGGCACCCTCGGGGTCGGAGCAGTTCTTC. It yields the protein CASGLDLRGLAAPSGSEQFF.

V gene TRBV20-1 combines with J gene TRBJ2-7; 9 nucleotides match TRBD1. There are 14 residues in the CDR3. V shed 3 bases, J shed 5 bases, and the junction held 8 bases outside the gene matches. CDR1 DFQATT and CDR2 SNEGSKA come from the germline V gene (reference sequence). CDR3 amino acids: CSASPTGGRDEQYF. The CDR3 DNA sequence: TGCAGTGCTAGTCCGACAGGGGGGAGAGACGAGCAGTACTTC.

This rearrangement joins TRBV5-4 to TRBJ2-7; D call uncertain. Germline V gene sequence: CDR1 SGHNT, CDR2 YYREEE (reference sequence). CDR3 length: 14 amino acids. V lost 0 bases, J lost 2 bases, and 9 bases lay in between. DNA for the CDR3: TGTGCCAGCAGCTTGGATACTGTCACCTACGAGCAGTACTTC. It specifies CASSLDTVTYEQYF. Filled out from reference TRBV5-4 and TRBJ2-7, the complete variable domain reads ETGVTQSPTHLIKTRGQQVTLRCSSQSGHNTVSWYQQALGQGPQFIFQYYREEENGRGNFPPRFSGLQFPNYSSELNVNALELDDSALYLCASSLDTVTYEQYFGPGTRLTVT.

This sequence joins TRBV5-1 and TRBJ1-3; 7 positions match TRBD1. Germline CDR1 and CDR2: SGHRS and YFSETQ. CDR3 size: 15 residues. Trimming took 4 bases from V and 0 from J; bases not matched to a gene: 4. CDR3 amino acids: CASSRDSLSGNTIYF. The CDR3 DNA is TGCGCCAGCAGCAGGGACAGTCTCTCTGGAAACACCATATATTTT.

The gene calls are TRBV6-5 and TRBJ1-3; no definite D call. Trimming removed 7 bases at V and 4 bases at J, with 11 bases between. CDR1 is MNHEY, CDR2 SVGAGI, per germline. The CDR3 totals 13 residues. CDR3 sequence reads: CASMSGLGNTIYF. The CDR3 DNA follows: TGTGCCAGCATGTCCGGTCTAGGAAACACCATATATTTT.

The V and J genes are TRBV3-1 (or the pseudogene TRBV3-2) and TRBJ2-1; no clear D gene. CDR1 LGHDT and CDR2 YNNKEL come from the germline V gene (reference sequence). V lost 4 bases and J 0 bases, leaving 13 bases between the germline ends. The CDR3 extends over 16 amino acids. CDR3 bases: TGTGCCAGCAGCCCCCTCGCGGCTAGCTCCTACAATGAGCAGTTCTTC. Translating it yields CASSPLAASSYNEQFF.

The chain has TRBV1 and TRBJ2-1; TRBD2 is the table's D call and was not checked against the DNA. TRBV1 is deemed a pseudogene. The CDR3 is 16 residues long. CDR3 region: CTSSQIVWRERYEQFF. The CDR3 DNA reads TGCACCAGCAGCCAAATCGTTTGGCGGGAGAGGTATGAGCAGTTCTTC.

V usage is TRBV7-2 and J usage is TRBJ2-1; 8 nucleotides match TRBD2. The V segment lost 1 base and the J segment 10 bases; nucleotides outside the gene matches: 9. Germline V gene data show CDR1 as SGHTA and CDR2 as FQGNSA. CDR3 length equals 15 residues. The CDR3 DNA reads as TGTGCCAGCAGCTTAGGGGTTAGCGGGAAGAAAGAGCAGTTCTTC. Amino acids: CASSLGVSGKKEQFF.